These T cell receptor beta chains were read from a single sample in a study of cytomegalovirus exposure and HLA in healthy donors. Sequenced by immunoSEQ multiplex PCR; TCRdb stores in-frame clones only, minus some. This table has about 65,000 clones, approximately 80% appearing once. Sequencing input: PBMCs. Source of these receptors: a girl aged 5-17 years in good health and CMV-seropositive. Each CDR3 is given with its conserved first and last residue. Fields, in order: CDR3 length, J gene, D gene, V gene, clone size, CDR3 protein, CDR3 DNA. A D gene is named only where the DNA matches it firmly. A row's size may be missing; if present it is once, few, many or a size class.

>15|TRBJ2-5|TRBD2|TRBV4-1|few
CASSQGLAGAPRGYF
TGCGCCAGCAGCCAAGGCCTAGCGGGGGCCCCTCGGGGGTACTTC
>14|TRBJ1-2|.|TRBV6-5|.
CASSLGRDLSGYTF
TGTGCCAGCAGCCTCGGACGGGATCTTAGCGGCTACACCTTC
>15|TRBJ1-1|.|TRBV6-5|.
CASSYSATGNTEAFF
TGTGCCAGCAGCTATTCCGCCACGGGGAACACTGAAGCTTTCTTT
>15|TRBJ2-5|TRBD2|TRBV6-1|.
CASAPLAGTSETQYF
TGTGCCAGCGCCCCACTAGCGGGGACGTCGGAGACCCAGTACTTC
>14|TRBJ1-5|.|TRBV19|few
CASNLQGSNQPQHF
TGTGCCAGTAATCTGCAGGGAAGCAATCAGCCCCAGCATTTT
>13|TRBJ2-3|.|TRBV27|.
CASKWGGGDTQYF
TGTGCCAGCAAATGGGGAGGGGGAGATACGCAGTATTTT
>13|TRBJ1-2|.|TRBV7-8|.
CASSLSTGYGYTF
TGTGCCAGCAGTCTGAGTACGGGCTATGGCTACACCTTC
>13|TRBJ2-7|.|TRBV28|.
CASSLWGRGEQYF
TGTGCCAGCAGTTTATGGGGCAGGGGCGAGCAGTACTTC
>15|TRBJ2-2|TRBD2|TRBV2|.
CASSPTSGNTGELFF
TGTGCCAGCAGCCCGACTAGCGGGAACACCGGGGAGCTGTTTTTT
>16|TRBJ2-2|.|TRBV11-2|.
CASSLDIDRRWGELFF
TGTGCCAGCAGCTTAGACATAGACAGAAGGTGGGGGGAGCTGTTTTTT
>16|TRBJ2-1|TRBD2|TRBV4-1|once
CASSQVAGQSYNEQFF
TGCGCCAGCAGCCAAGTAGCGGGACAATCCTACAATGAGCAGTTCTTC
>16|TRBJ2-3|TRBD2|TRBV7-9|once
CASSLGLAGEAYTQYF
TGTGCCAGCAGCTTAGGACTAGCGGGGGAAGCTTATACGCAGTATTTT
>12|TRBJ1-5|.|TRBV15|.
CATSRVNQPQHF
TGTGCCACCAGCAGAGTAAATCAGCCCCAGCATTTT
>15|TRBJ1-2|TRBD1|TRBV29-1|.
CSVLNDAAGGLGYTF
TGCAGCGTTCTAAATGACGCGGCAGGGGGCTTGGGCTACACCTTC
>15|TRBJ2-2|TRBD1|TRBV30|.
CAWSMGTGTFGELFF
TGTGCCTGGAGTATGGGGACAGGGACGTTCGGGGAGCTGTTTTTT
>19|TRBJ2-3|TRBD1|TRBV4-1|.
CASSQTVTGTGGRTDTQYF
TGCGCCAGCAGCCAAACAGTAACCGGGACAGGGGGAAGGACAGATACGCAGTATTTT
>15|TRBJ2-7|TRBD1|TRBV25-1|.
CASSGWGQTYYEQYF
TGTGCCAGCAGTGGCTGGGGACAGACCTACTACGAGCAGTACTTC
>14|TRBJ2-7|TRBD1|TRBV7-9|.
CASSKDRDTYEQYF
TGTGCCAGCAGCAAGGACAGGGACACCTACGAGCAGTACTTC